The 26 T cell receptor beta chains below were found in one sample sequenced in a study of cytomegalovirus exposure and HLA in healthy donors. The PCR made use of 60 Vbeta and 13 Jbeta primers. Repertoires were generated with immunoSEQ multiplex PCR, while TCRdb's copy carries only in-frame clones and drops some. The data show about 120,000 clones, over 70% seen once. Sequenced material: PBMCs. The source of these receptors is a woman younger than 35 in good health and CMV-seronegative.

This chain connects TRBV4-1 to TRBJ1-1, with D perhaps TRBD1 (6 bases). The CDR3 length is 15 residues. Trimming stripped 5 bases from V and 1 base from J, with 14 bases between. From germline, CDR1 is MGHRA and CDR2 YSYEKL. CDR3 DNA sequence: TGCGCCAGCAGCAACCGGGACATTCAGAACACTGAAGCTTTCTTT. Amino acid sequence: CASSNRDIQNTEAFF.

The chain employs TRBV27 and TRBJ1-2; maybe TRBD1 (6 bases). V dropped 6 bases and J dropped 1 base, with 21 bases sitting between them. The CDR3 has 17 amino acids. The germline gives CDR1 MNHEY, CDR2 SMNVEV (reference sequence). CDR3 in DNA: TGTGCCAGCAGCGGATATCTAGGGGACAAATTTAACTATGGCTACACCTTC. Translating it yields CASSGYLGDKFNYGYTF.

The rearrangement links TRBV9 to TRBJ2-7, with a weak D call TRBD1 (5 bases). This CDR3 contains 16 residues. Germline CDR1 reads SGDLS; CDR2 reads YYNGEE. V was trimmed by 4 bases and J by 2 bases, leaving 19 bases between them. DNA for the CDR3: TGTGCCAGCAGCCCAGCCGACAGCCCTAGAGCCTACGAGCAGTACTTC. Residues: CASSPADSPRAYEQYF. The full variable domain, in which reference TRBV9 and TRBJ2-7 provide the parts outside the CDR3, is DSGVTQTPKHLITATGQRVTLRCSPRSGDLSVYWYQQSLDQGLQFLIQYYNGEERAKGNILERFSAQQFPDLHSELNLSSLELGDSALYFCASSPADSPRAYEQYFGPGTRLTVT.

This chain uses TRBV6-6 with TRBJ2-7; D remains unclear. The V gene's germline CDR1 is MNHNY and CDR2 SVGAGI (reference sequence). CDR3 length: 13 amino acids. Trimming stripped 2 bases from V and 3 bases from J, with 8 bases between. The chain's CDR3 is CASSYGENYEQYF. The CDR3 DNA reads as TGTGCCAGCAGTTACGGTGAGAACTACGAGCAGTACTTC.

The chain couples TRBV5-6 to TRBJ2-7, with D possibly TRBD2 on 6 matching bases. CDR1 and CDR2 (germline): SGHDT, YYEEEE. The CDR3 loop spans 14 amino acids. The ends were cut back, 6 bases at V and 6 bases at J, with 19 bases in the middle. The CDR3 sequence: CASTTGGFGGEQYF. CDR3 sequence (DNA): TGTGCCAGCACAACCGGGGGATTCGGGGGCGAGCAGTACTTC. Using reference TRBV5-6 and TRBJ2-7 for the parts outside the CDR3, the full variable domain is DAGVTQSPTHLIKTRGQQVTLRCSPKSGHDTVSWYQQALGQGPQFIFQYYEEEERQRGNFPDRFSGHQFPNYSSELNVNALLLGDSALYLCASTTGGFGGEQYFGPGTRLTVT.

The rearrangement joins TRBV10-3 to TRBJ2-7; the match to TRBD1 covers 7 bases. The germline V gene has CDR1 ENHRY and CDR2 SYGVKD. V gave up 4 bases and J gave up 3 bases; unmatched junction bases: 9. CDR3 length: 15 residues. DNA for the CDR3: TGTGCCATCAGTGGTAAGGGGACAGAGAACTACGAGCAGTACTTC. It encodes CAISGKGTENYEQYF.

This rearrangement joins TRBV5-1 to TRBJ1-2; 8 bases line up with TRBD1. The CDR3 is 15 residues long. J lost 4 bases, V lost 4 bases, and 9 bases had no gene match. CDR1 and CDR2 (germline): SGHRS, YFSETQ. This CDR3 reads CASSPGDTGGYGYTF. The CDR3 region has the DNA TGCGCCAGCAGCCCAGGGGACACAGGGGGCTATGGCTACACCTTC.

The rearrangement links TRBV6-1 to TRBJ2-7; D gene uncertain. Per the germline V gene, CDR1 is MNHNS and CDR2 is SASEGT. V was pared by 4 bases and J by 2 bases, with 15 bases between. CDR3 length equals 15 residues. The DNA of the CDR3 is TGTGCCAGCAGTGTTCAGCCGGAGAGCGCCTACGAGCAGTACTTC. As protein: CASSVQPESAYEQYF.

The gene calls are TRBV20-1 and TRBJ1-1; D not resolved. The V gene lost 5 bases and the J gene lost 3 bases, with 7 bases spanning the gap. Germline V gene lookup returns CDR1 DFQATT and CDR2 SNEGSKA (reference sequence). The CDR3 is 11 residues long. The CDR3 protein is CSARRDTEAFF. The CDR3 DNA sequence: TGCAGTGCTCGGAGGGACACTGAAGCTTTCTTT.

This chain joins TRBV25-1 and TRBJ2-5, with D possibly TRBD1 on 5 matching bases. This CDR3 region has 14 residues. Trimming stripped 1 base from V and 9 bases from J, with 15 bases between. From germline, CDR1 is MGHDK and CDR2 SYGVNS. The CDR3 loop reads CASSESAKIGAQYF. Here the CDR3 DNA reads TGTGCCAGCAGTGAATCGGCCAAAATAGGGGCCCAGTACTTC.

This CDR3 is CATLAGGIRTEAFF. The CDR3 nucleotides are TGTGCCACCTTAGCCGGGGGAATAAGGACTGAAGCTTTCTTT. The rearrangement links TRBV2 to TRBJ1-1, with D perhaps matching TRBD1 (5 bases). V lost 10 bases and J lost 5, with 20 bases in between. This CDR3 spans 14 amino acids. Germline loops: CDR1 SNHLY, CDR2 FYNNEI. Full variable domain (rest looked up from reference TRBV2 and TRBJ1-1): EPEVTQTPSHQVTQMGQEVILRCVPISNHLYFYWYRQILGQKVEFLVSFYNNEISEKSEIFDDQFSVERPDGSNFTLKIRSTKLEDSAMYFCATLAGGIRTEAFFGQGTRLTVV.

The chain uses TRBV30 and TRBJ1-4, with D uncertain. The CDR3 covers 13 residues. Trimming took off 0 bases at V and 8 bases at J, with 10 bases between the two ends. Germline CDR1 is GTSNPN and CDR2 is SVGIG (reference sequence). CDR3 residues: CAWSVVPREKLFF. DNA for the CDR3: TGTGCCTGGAGTGTAGTCCCACGGGAAAAACTGTTTTTT. The entire variable domain, with the rest obtained from reference TRBV30 and TRBJ1-4, is as follows: SQTIHQWPATLVQPVGSPLSLECTVEGTSNPNLYWYRQAAGRGLQLLFYSVGIGQISSEVPQNLSASRPQDRQFILSSKKLLLSDSGFYLCAWSVVPREKLFFGSGTQLSVL.

A few counts support this clone. J is TRBJ2-3 and V is TRBV10-1; D is uncertain. Trimming took 3 bases from V and 0 from J, leaving 4 bases between them. From germline, CDR1 is WNHNN and CDR2 SYGVQD (reference sequence). CDR3 length: 13 amino acids. CDR3 sequence (DNA): TGCGCCAGCAGTGACCTCAGCACAGATACGCAGTATTTT. This sequence encodes CASSDLSTDTQYF.

This clone turned up a few times. The chain employs TRBV4-2 and TRBJ2-1; D uncertain. Trimming left V 4 bases short and J 7 bases short, with 11 bases between. This CDR3 has 13 residues. Looked up from germline, CDR1 is LGHNA and CDR2 is YNFKEQ. The CDR3 spells CASSPSKPNEQFF. The DNA for the CDR3 is TGTGCCAGCAGCCCGTCAAAGCCGAATGAGCAGTTCTTC.

V gene TRBV5-6 combines with J gene TRBJ1-1; D unresolved. The CDR3 covers 16 residues. Trimming left V 0 bases short and J 0 bases short, with 12 bases between. Germline V gene lookup returns CDR1 SGHDT and CDR2 YYEEEE. The CDR3 loop is CASSLGPGAMNTEAFF. The CDR3 DNA is TGTGCCAGCAGCTTGGGGCCAGGTGCCATGAACACTGAAGCTTTCTTT.

The rearrangement uses TRBV6-5 and TRBJ1-1, with D tentatively TRBD1 (5 bases). V was trimmed by 2 bases and J by 5 bases, leaving 12 bases between them. This CDR3 spans 14 amino acids. In germline, CDR1 is MNHEY, CDR2 SVGAGI. The CDR3 region is CASSYGGGGTEAFF. Here the CDR3 DNA reads TGTGCCAGCAGTTACGGGGGAGGTGGGACTGAAGCTTTCTTT.

This clone was recorded once. V and J are TRBV4-2 and TRBJ2-2, with TRBD2 matching over 8 bases. Per germline, CDR1 LGHNA and CDR2 YNFKEQ. This CDR3 is 16 amino acids long. The V and J ends lost 1 base and 3 bases, in that order; junction bases with no gene match: 4. CDR3 sequence (DNA): TGTGCCAGCAGCCAAGTAAACGGGGGGGACACCGGGGAGCTGTTTTTT. Translating it yields CASSQVNGGDTGELFF.

Only one count was recorded for this clone. The chain uses TRBV6-1 and TRBJ2-4; a weak D match, TRBD2 (6 bases). Germline V gene lookup returns CDR1 MNHNS and CDR2 SASEGT. Trimming shortened V by 0 bases and J by 0 bases, and 15 bases separated the two germline ends. The CDR3 totals 18 residues. The CDR3: CASSEAGGGDLAKNIQYF. In DNA form, the CDR3 reads TGTGCCAGCAGTGAAGCGGGTGGAGGGGACCTAGCCAAAAACATTCAGTACTTC.

The gene calls are TRBV7-9 and TRBJ2-1, with D unresolved. V dropped 5 bases and J dropped 8 bases, with 10 bases sitting between them. CDR3 length: 12 amino acids. Per germline, CDR1 SEHNR and CDR2 FQNEAQ (reference sequence). The CDR3 DNA reads TGTGCCAGCAGCCTTGAGAATGATGAGCAGTTCTTC. Translating it yields CASSLENDEQFF.

The chain has TRBV6-5 and TRBJ2-1, with 7 bases matching TRBD2. The CDR3 has 14 residues. CDR1 and CDR2 from the germline V gene are MNHEY and SVGAGI. J gave up 9 bases and V 4 bases, and 9 bases lay outside the gene matches. CDR3 protein: CASSSPGRGSEQFF. CDR3 DNA: TGTGCCAGCAGTTCACCCGGGCGGGGGAGTGAGCAGTTCTTC.

The V gene is TRBV18, the J gene TRBJ2-3, with D hard to call. CDR3 length: 13 amino acids. V lost 2 bases and J lost 7, with 10 bases in between. Per the germline V gene, CDR1 is KGHSH and CDR2 is LQKENI. This CDR3 is CASSPGLGNTQYF. As DNA, the CDR3 is TGTGCCAGCTCACCAGGTTTGGGCAATACGCAGTATTTT.

V usage is TRBV5-1 and J usage is TRBJ1-4; possible D gene TRBD1, 6 bases. This CDR3 contains 15 residues. Germline V CDR1 and CDR2: SGHRS, YFSETQ. The V end lost 0 bases, the J end lost 5 bases, and 11 bases lay between the germline ends. The CDR3 DNA is TGCGCCAGCAGCTTGGAGGGGGGGCCAAATGAAAAACTGTTTTTT. It yields the protein CASSLEGGPNEKLFF.

The count of this clone is one. The chain uses TRBV19 and TRBJ1-1; 7 nucleotides align to TRBD1. The V and J ends lost 10 bases and 10 bases, in that order; junction bases with no gene match: 12. The germline CDR1 and CDR2 sequences are LNHDA and SQIVND (reference sequence). The CDR3 has 12 residues. The CDR3 DNA is TGTGCCACCTTACGGCCCTCAGGGGGAGCTTTCTTT. As protein: CATLRPSGGAFF.

The chain employs TRBV23-1 and TRBJ1-2; no firm D call. TRBV23-1 is placed among ORFs of uncertain function. V lost 8 bases and J 0 bases, leaving 22 bases between the germline ends. The CDR3 sequence is 17 residues long. CDR3 in amino acids: CASFRRTPYLTNYGYTF. The CDR3 DNA follows: TGCGCCAGCTTTAGAAGGACTCCCTACCTAACTAACTATGGCTACACCTTC.

The chain links TRBV4-1 to TRBJ2-2; 8 bases align to TRBD2. The J segment lost 6 bases and the V segment lost 4 bases, leaving 7 bases of the junction unmatched. CDR3 size: 15 residues. Germline CDR1 MGHRA, CDR2 YSYEKL. DNA of the CDR3: TGCGCCAGCAGCCTCGAGGCACTAGCGGCCGGGGAGCTGTTTTTT. Its protein product is CASSLEALAAGELFF.

This clone occurred a few times. The V and J genes are TRBV18 and TRBJ1-1; a weak D match, TRBD1 (6 bases). Germline V CDR1 and CDR2: KGHSH, LQKENI. The V end was cut by 6 bases, the J end by 5 bases, with 19 bases between. The length of the CDR3 is 15 residues. CDR3 in amino acids: CASSQQGVPGTEAFF. The CDR3 DNA sequence: TGTGCCAGCTCGCAACAGGGTGTGCCTGGGACTGAAGCTTTCTTT.